The 21 T cell receptor beta chains below come from one sample, sequenced in a study of long-term antiretroviral therapy in people with HIV. Sequencing used immunoSEQ v3.0 at survey level. Assay used: immunoSEQ multiplex PCR; TCRdb lists only in-frame clones, some missing. This repertoire shows 18,000 or so clones, around 89% found once; its top ten account for 9% to 9.5%. The sequenced sample was unsorted PBMCs, obtained 4.2 years after starting antiretroviral therapy. The source is a man in his forties or fifties with HIV.

The chain employs TRBV11-3 and TRBJ2-1; D possibly corresponds to TRBD2 (5 bases). The CDR3 loop spans 15 amino acids. The V gene's germline CDR1 is SGHNT and CDR2 YENEEA. The germline V and J ends were trimmed by 4 bases and 0 bases, with 10 bases remaining between them. DNA for the CDR3: TGTGCCAGCAGCTCGGACTTAAGCTCCTACAATGAGCAGTTCTTC. It is translated as CASSSDLSSYNEQFF.

V usage is TRBV28 and J usage is TRBJ1-3; no clear D gene. This CDR3 spans 14 amino acids. CDR1 and CDR2 (germline): MDHEN, SYDVKM. Trimming took 8 bases from V and 4 from J, leaving 15 bases between them. The CDR3 is CASLSAGYGNTIYF. The CDR3 nucleotides are TGTGCCAGCTTATCGGCTGGGTACGGAAACACCATATATTTT.

The V call is TRBV30, the J call TRBJ2-7; 9 bases match TRBD1. V trimming: 4 bases; J trimming: 4 bases; junction bases outside the gene matches: 17. CDR1 is GTSNPN and CDR2 is SVGIG in the germline V gene (reference sequence). This CDR3 contains 17 residues. This chain's CDR3 is CAWTPSFWGQGLYEQYF. CDR3 DNA: TGTGCCTGGACTCCTAGTTTTTGGGGACAGGGTTTATACGAGCAGTACTTC.

This clone was recorded only once. V is TRBV19 and J is TRBJ2-1; 10 bases are a match to TRBD2. This CDR3 has 15 residues. Per the germline V gene, CDR1 is LNHDA and CDR2 is SQIVND (reference sequence). Unmatched junction bases numbered 4, after V lost 5 bases and J lost 3 bases. For the CDR3, the DNA is TGTGCCAGTAGTCGGCTAGCGGGGGACTACAATGAGCAGTTCTTC. It encodes CASSRLAGDYNEQFF.

This clone was picked up one time. The chain links TRBV9 to TRBJ2-3; 8 nucleotides match TRBD1. The CDR3 covers 16 residues. The V segment lost 3 bases and the J segment 0 bases; nucleotides outside the gene matches: 6. Germline V CDR1 and CDR2: SGDLS, YYNGEE. The CDR3 loop is CASSANRDRSTDTQYF. CDR3 coding DNA: TGTGCCAGCAGCGCGAACCGGGACAGGAGCACAGATACGCAGTATTTT.

V and J are TRBV27 and TRBJ1-2; the D is unclear. V was cut by 1 base and J by 8 bases, with 11 bases left in between. The CDR3 runs to 13 residues. The germline gives CDR1 MNHEY, CDR2 SMNVEV (reference sequence). The CDR3 loop reads CASSLWPDEGYTF. The CDR3 DNA is TGTGCCAGCAGTTTATGGCCAGATGAGGGCTACACCTTC.

The chain has TRBV28 and TRBJ2-7, with 9 bases lining up with TRBD1. This CDR3 is 14 amino acids long. CDR1 MDHEN and CDR2 SYDVKM come from the germline V gene. V was pared by 5 bases and J by 5 bases, with 7 bases of the junction left unmatched. CDR3 sequence (DNA): TGTGCCAGCAGTCGGGGACAGGGCTTGGACGAGCAGTACTTC. Amino acids: CASSRGQGLDEQYF.

The rearrangement joins TRBV27 to TRBJ2-3; 8 nucleotides match TRBD1. From germline, CDR1 is MNHEY and CDR2 SMNVEV (reference sequence). The CDR3 is 14 amino acids. V shed 6 bases and J 6 bases; nucleotides not matched to a gene: 8. This CDR3 reads CASSFGQGTDTQYF. DNA of the CDR3: TGTGCCAGCAGCTTTGGACAGGGTACGGATACGCAGTATTTT.

The rearrangement links TRBV6-5 to TRBJ1-1; D is perhaps TRBD1 (5 bases). This CDR3 region has 16 residues. Germline V gene data show CDR1 as MNHEY and CDR2 as SVGAGI. Trimming cost V 2 bases and J 0 bases, with 13 bases left between them. The CDR3 nucleotides are TGTGCCAGCAGTTACGATGAAGACAGTATGAACACTGAAGCTTTCTTT. Protein sequence: CASSYDEDSMNTEAFF.

The sample holds a few counts of this clone. The chain joins TRBV23-1 to TRBJ1-5, with D unclear. TRBV23-1 is an ORF; its function is uncertain. The V end lost 6 bases, the J end lost 7 bases, and 7 bases lay between the germline ends. This CDR3 has 11 amino acids. The CDR3 is CASRDLQPQHF. The CDR3 bases are TGCGCCAGCAGGGATCTACAGCCCCAGCATTTT.

In its sample, this clone was seen once. The gene calls are TRBV5-1 and TRBJ2-1; 9 positions match TRBD1. CDR1 and CDR2 (germline): SGHRS, YFSETQ. With 4 bases clipped from V and 9 bases from J, the junction kept 11 bases outside the gene matches. CDR3 length: 15 residues. CDR3 loop: CASSPNPGQGGEQFF. CDR3 nucleotides: TGCGCCAGCAGCCCGAACCCGGGACAGGGTGGTGAGCAGTTCTTC. The full variable domain, completed using reference TRBV5-1 and TRBJ2-1, is KAGVTQTPRYLIKTRGQQVTLSCSPISGHRSVSWYQQTPGQGLQFLFEYFSETQRNKGNFPGRFSGRQFSNSRSEMNVSTLELGDSALYLCASSPNPGQGGEQFFGPGTRLTVL.

The count of this clone is one. The J gene is TRBJ2-4, the V gene TRBV6-5; weak D call: TRBD2 (6 bases). Looked up from germline, CDR1 is MNHEY and CDR2 is SVGAGI. Trimming removed 7 bases at V and 0 bases at J, with 10 bases between. This CDR3 comprises 14 residues. The CDR3 region is CASKGTLAKNIQYF. The CDR3 nucleotides read TGTGCCAGCAAAGGGACTCTAGCCAAAAACATTCAGTACTTC.

The V gene is TRBV18, the J gene TRBJ1-4; maybe TRBD1 (5 bases). The V end lost 3 bases, the J end lost 5 bases, and 10 bases lay between the germline ends. Looked up from germline, CDR1 is KGHSH and CDR2 is LQKENI. The CDR3 consists of 14 residues. Here the CDR3 DNA reads TGTGCCAGCTCACCCGGGACTCCCAATGAAAAACTGTTTTTT. It is translated as CASSPGTPNEKLFF. The entire variable domain, with the rest obtained from reference TRBV18 and TRBJ1-4, is as follows: NAGVMQNPRHLVRRRGQEARLRCSPMKGHSHVYWYRQLPEEGLKFMVYLQKENIIDESGMPKERFSAEFPKEGPSILRIQQVVRGDSAAYFCASSPGTPNEKLFFGSGTQLSVL.

The V gene is TRBV5-4, the J gene TRBJ2-3; 9 nucleotides align to TRBD1. The CDR3 sequence is 16 residues long. The germline V gene encodes CDR1 SGHNT and CDR2 YYREEE (reference sequence). V lost 4 bases and J lost 4; bases outside the gene matches: 10. The DNA of the CDR3 is TGTGCCAGCAGCCTCGGAGACAGGGGGTGGGCAGATACGCAGTATTTT. The encoded protein is CASSLGDRGWADTQYF.

The chain recombines TRBV7-2 with TRBJ1-2; no firm D call. The CDR3 has 15 amino acids. Per germline, CDR1 SGHTA and CDR2 FQGNSA. Trimming took 0 bases from V and 2 from J, leaving 10 bases between them. The CDR3 reads CASSLAVGQNYGYTF. In DNA, the CDR3 is TGTGCCAGCAGCTTAGCGGTTGGGCAGAACTATGGCTACACCTTC.

V usage is TRBV9 and J usage is TRBJ2-1, with TRBD2 identical over 12 bases. CDR3 length: 18 amino acids. The ends lost 0 bases at V and 4 bases at J; junction bases unmatched: 8. CDR1 and CDR2 from the germline V gene are SGDLS and YYNGEE. In nucleotides, the CDR3 is TGTGCCAGCAGCGTAGTCCCCTCTCTAGCGGGGGGGTACAATGAGCAGTTCTTC. This encodes CASSVVPSLAGGYNEQFF.

The rearrangement joins TRBV20-1 to TRBJ1-2; possibly TRBD1 for D (6 bases). CDR3 size: 10 residues. The germline V and J ends were trimmed by 7 bases and 8 bases, with 11 bases remaining between them. Germline V gives CDR1 DFQATT, CDR2 SNEGSKA (reference sequence). Written as DNA, the CDR3 is TGCAGTGTTCTTAGGGGGGGCTACACCTTC. Its protein product is CSVLRGGYTF.

The chain couples TRBV19 to TRBJ2-3; 11 bases are shared with TRBD2. The germline V gene encodes CDR1 LNHDA and CDR2 SQIVND (reference sequence). J was trimmed by 1 base and V by 1 base; bases with no gene match: 1. CDR3 length: 16 residues. The CDR3 loop reads CASSIGGLAGTDTQYF. In DNA, the CDR3 is TGTGCCAGTAGTATAGGGGGACTAGCGGGCACAGATACGCAGTATTTT.

The chain carries TRBV28 and TRBJ2-2, with D unclear. The CDR3 length is 15 residues. V was clipped by 8 bases and J by 2 bases, with 15 bases between them. In germline, CDR1 is MDHEN, CDR2 SYDVKM. This chain's CDR3 is CASLSLILNTGELFF. Here the CDR3 DNA reads TGTGCCAGCCTTAGTTTAATACTTAACACCGGGGAGCTGTTTTTT.

The rearrangement joins TRBV5-4 to TRBJ1-2; D is ambiguous. V was trimmed by 4 bases and J by 0 bases, leaving 10 bases between them. The germline V gene has CDR1 SGHNT and CDR2 YYREEE (reference sequence). The CDR3 totals 14 residues. In DNA form, the CDR3 reads TGTGCCAGCAGCAAAAACATACCTAACTATGGCTACACCTTC. Its translation is CASSKNIPNYGYTF.

The V and J genes are TRBV6-1 and TRBJ2-1, with D unresolved. The CDR3 covers 13 residues. Per germline, CDR1 MNHNS and CDR2 SASEGT. Trimming removed 6 bases from V and 4 bases from J, with 10 bases in between. The CDR3 here is CASRWSGYNEQFF. In DNA, the CDR3 is TGTGCCAGCAGATGGTCAGGATACAATGAGCAGTTCTTC.